The sequence of this TCR beta chain was determined in a study of blood T cell repertoires in COVID-19. Study background: Acute-phase and convalescent COVID-19 samples originated in the United States, Italy and Spain.

This clone was observed a single time. Assay used: immunoSEQ multiplex PCR; TCRdb lists only in-frame clones, some missing. The top ten hold 8% to 9.5% of the sample, which has almost 500,000 clones, around 85% seen once. Germline V gene data show CDR1 as PRHDT and CDR2 as FYEKMQ (reference sequence). V lost 0 bases and J lost 0, with 8 bases in between. The CDR3 is made up of 16 amino acids. This chain joins TRBV13 and TRBJ2-2; D might be TRBD1 (6 bases). The TCR was taken from a woman in her sixties who had recovered from COVID-19. The specimen was PBMCs or T cells enriched from blood (not recorded which). DNA of the CDR3: TGTGCCAGCAGCTTAGGGGGGGCACCGAACACCGGGGAGCTGTTTTTT. This gives the protein CASSLGGAPNTGELFF.